The clone carrying this TCR beta chain was detected ten times or more. Its cognate antigen is unknown. The data are from a study of T cells in Graves' hyperthyroidism and ophthalmopathy. Study-level results: The model's output predicted ophthalmopathy at a median of about 6.5 months prior to onset.

Each ophthalmopathy patient scored at least 3 on the Clinical Activity Score and at least 4 on NOSPECS grade, with duration under 3 months. Germline CDR1 and CDR2: ENHRY and SYGVKD. Trimming removed 6 bases from V and 5 bases from J; junction bases left unmatched: 1. This CDR3 is built from 13 residues. Researchers amplified the TCR beta CDR3 regions from RNA transcripts. Using the HTBI primer set, a first-round RT-PCR was run on the TCR CDR3. TCRdb analysed the multiplex PCR reads with MiXCR anew, one entry per CDR3 protein. This table has 350,000 or so distinct CDR3 sequences, 15% to 20% appearing once.

This receptor was identified in a middle-aged woman with Graves' ophthalmopathy. The sequencing input was blood. V and J are TRBV10-3 and TRBJ2-2; 9 nucleotides agree with TRBD2. CDR3 loop: CAIRAGGTGELFF. The CDR3 DNA follows: TGTGCCATCAGAGCGGGAGGAACCGGGGAGCTGTTTTTT.